This T cell receptor (beta chain) was sequenced during a study of T cells in Graves' hyperthyroidism and ophthalmopathy. CDR1 and CDR2 (germline): SGHRS, YFSETQ. Trimming removed 0 bases at V and 6 bases at J, with 11 bases between. The CDR3 is made up of 14 amino acids. This clonotype was detected many times. Researchers took RNA transcripts and amplified the TCR beta CDR3 regions from them. In the first-round RT-PCR of the TCR CDR3, the HTBI primer set was used. TCRdb called the multiplex PCR reads again in MiXCR, with one record for every CDR3 protein. Of 500,000 to 650,000 distinct CDR3 sequences detected, about 46% appear once; the ten largest clones hold about 45%.

The V gene is TRBV5-1, the J gene TRBJ2-3, with a tentative D call TRBD2 (6 bases). The clonotype comes from an adult woman with Graves' disease, either hyperthyroidism or ophthalmopathy (not recorded which). Sample: peripheral blood or thyroid tissue (not recorded which). The CDR3 region is CASSLAVGGDTQYF. In DNA, the CDR3 is TGCGCCAGCAGCTTGGCCGTTGGGGGGGATACGCAGTATTTT.